The T cell receptor (beta chain) under discussion was sequenced for a study of vaccination effects on CD4 cells after COVID-19. This clone was counted only a few times. Its antigen remains unknown. Peptide-pool stimulation followed by sequencing identified expanded antigen-specific CD4+ clonotypes in the ViraFEST assay. Culturing for 10 to 11 days preceded CD4+ T cell isolation. Participants received two doses of either the BNT162b2 or mRNA-1273 vaccine. TCRdb's copy holds only in-frame clones and misses some; the assay was immunoSEQ multiplex PCR. The sample records approximately 74,000 clones, more than 60% being singletons. The TCR was taken from a human donor who received a COVID-19 vaccine. Sequenced here: CD4+ T cells from PBMCs cultured with HCoV-OC43 spike peptides, sampled after COVID-19 vaccination. Subset specified: HCoV-OC43 spike overlapping peptide pool stimulation.

The CDR3 DNA is TGTGCCAGCAGCCAAGCAAATTCACCCCTCCACTTT. Protein sequence: CASSQANSPLHF. V gene TRBV3-1 (or the pseudogene TRBV3-2) combines with J gene TRBJ1-6; D gene ambiguous. The V gene lost 1 base and the J gene lost 7 bases, with 2 bases spanning the gap. This CDR3 is 12 amino acids long. CDR1 LGHDT and CDR2 YNNKEL come from the germline V gene (reference sequence).